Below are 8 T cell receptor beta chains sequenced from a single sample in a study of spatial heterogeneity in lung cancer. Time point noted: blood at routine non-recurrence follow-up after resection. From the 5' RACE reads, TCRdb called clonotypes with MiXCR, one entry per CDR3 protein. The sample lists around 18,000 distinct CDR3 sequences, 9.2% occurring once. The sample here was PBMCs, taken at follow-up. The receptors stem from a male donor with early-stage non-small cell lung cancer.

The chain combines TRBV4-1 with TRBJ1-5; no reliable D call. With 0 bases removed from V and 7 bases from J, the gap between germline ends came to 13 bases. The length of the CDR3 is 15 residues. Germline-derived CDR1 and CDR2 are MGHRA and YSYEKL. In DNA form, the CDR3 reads TGCGCCAGCAGCCAAGATGATTCGGAGCGACAGCCCCAGCATTTT. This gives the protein CASSQDDSERQPQHF.

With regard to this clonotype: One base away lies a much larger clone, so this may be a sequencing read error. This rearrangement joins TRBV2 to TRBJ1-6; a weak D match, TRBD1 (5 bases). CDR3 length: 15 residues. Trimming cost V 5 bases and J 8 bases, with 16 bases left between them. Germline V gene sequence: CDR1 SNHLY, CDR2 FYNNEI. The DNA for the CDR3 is TGTGCCAGCAGTCTCCGGGACGTCGGCCATTCACCCCTCCACTTT. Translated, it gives CASSLRDVGHSPLHF.

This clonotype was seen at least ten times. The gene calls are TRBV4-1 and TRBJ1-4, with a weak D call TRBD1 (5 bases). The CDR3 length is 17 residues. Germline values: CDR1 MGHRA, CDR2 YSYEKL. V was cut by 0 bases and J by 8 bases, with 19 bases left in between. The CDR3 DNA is TGCGCCAGCAGCCAAGACTCTTCAACGCAGGGTCGGGAAAAACTGTTTTTT. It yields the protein CASSQDSSTQGREKLFF.

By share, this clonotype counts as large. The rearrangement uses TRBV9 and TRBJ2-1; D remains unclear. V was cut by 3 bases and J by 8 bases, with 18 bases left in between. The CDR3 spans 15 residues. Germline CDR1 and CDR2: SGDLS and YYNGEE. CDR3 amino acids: CASSAAGSSAHEQFF. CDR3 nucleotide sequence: TGTGCCAGCAGCGCCGCCGGGTCCTCAGCACATGAGCAGTTCTTC.

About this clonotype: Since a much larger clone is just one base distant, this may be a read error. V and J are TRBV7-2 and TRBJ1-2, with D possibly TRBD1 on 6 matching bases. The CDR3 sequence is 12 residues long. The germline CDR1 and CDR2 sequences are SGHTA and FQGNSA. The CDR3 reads CASRRQEDGHTF. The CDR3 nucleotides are TGTGCCAGCAGGAGACAGGAGGATGGCCACACCTTC.

CDR3 in amino acids: CASTLRGASVANTGELFF. For the CDR3, the DNA is TGTGCCAGCACCCTGAGGGGGGCTAGCGTTGCGAACACCGGGGAGCTGTTTTTT. The chain joins TRBV11-2 to TRBJ2-2; D might be TRBD1 or TRBD2, each matching 6 bases. CDR1 and CDR2 (germline): SGHAT, FQNNGV. CDR3 size: 18 residues. V lost 7 bases and J lost 0, with 21 bases in between. The entire variable domain, with the rest obtained from reference TRBV11-2 and TRBJ2-2, is as follows: EAGVAQSPRYKIIEKRQSVAFWCNPISGHATLYWYQQILGQGPKLLIQFQNNGVVDDSQLPKDRFSAERLKGVDSTLKIQPAKLEDSAVYLCASTLRGASVANTGELFFGEGSRLTVL.

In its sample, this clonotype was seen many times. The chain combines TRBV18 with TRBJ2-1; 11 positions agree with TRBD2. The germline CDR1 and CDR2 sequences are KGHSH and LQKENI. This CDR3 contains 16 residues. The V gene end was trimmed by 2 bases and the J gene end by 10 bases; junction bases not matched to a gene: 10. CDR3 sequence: CASSPGLAGGFDEQFF. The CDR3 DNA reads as TGTGCCAGCTCACCAGGGCTAGCGGGGGGCTTTGACGAGCAGTTCTTC.

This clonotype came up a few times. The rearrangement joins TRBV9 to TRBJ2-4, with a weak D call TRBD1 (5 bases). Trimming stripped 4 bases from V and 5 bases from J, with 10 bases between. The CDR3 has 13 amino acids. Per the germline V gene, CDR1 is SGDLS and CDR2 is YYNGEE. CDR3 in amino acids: CASSTLTENIQYF. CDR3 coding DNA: TGTGCCAGCAGCACCTTGACAGAAAACATTCAGTACTTC.